This record concerns one T cell receptor (beta chain) sequence. These data originate in a study of control samples from healthy donors and cancer patients. Profiled with immunoSEQ multiplex PCR; TCRdb holds only in-frame clones, not every one. The top ten clones hold 2.3% of a sample with under 150,000 clones, around 90% of them seen once. Trimming cost V 8 bases and J 1 base, with 9 bases left between them. Germline CDR1 reads SGDLS; CDR2 reads YYNGEE. The CDR3 consists of 13 residues. This chain connects TRBV9 to TRBJ2-2; either TRBD1 or TRBD2 may supply D (6 bases each). The source material was blood. The TCR comes from a woman between 65 and 79 years old in good health. CDR3 bases: TGTGCCAGTAAGGGGGGGAACACCGGGGAGCTGTTTTTT. Translating gives CASKGGNTGELFF.